This paragraph reports one TCR beta chain. The antigen is undetermined. These data are taken from a study of shared clonotypes between healthy human individuals. Study information: Three CD4 naive, three CD4 memory, two CD8 naive and one CD8 memory plate were used per donor.

Findings and limits, study-wide: Of the naive CD4 clonotypes, roughly 5.2% were shared across several donors.

The protocol was immunoSEQ multiplex PCR, while the TCRdb copy is restricted to in-frame clones and leaves out a portion. There are a few hundred thousand clones in the sample; around 90% occur only once, and 15% to 20% lies in the top ten. The CDR3 length is 14 residues. Germline CDR1 SGHRS, CDR2 YFSETQ. V was clipped by 0 bases and J by 8 bases, with 12 bases between them. Input material: memory CD8+ T cells sorted from blood. Subset: CD45RO+ cells pooled with CCR7-negative TemRA cells. The TCR sequence derives from a man aged 18 to 30 in good health. The rearrangement links TRBV5-1 to TRBJ2-1; tentatively, D is TRBD1 (6 bases). The DNA of the CDR3 is TGCGCCAGCAGCTTGGAACCAGGGGAACATGAGCAGTTCTTC. Translated, it gives CASSLEPGEHEQFF.